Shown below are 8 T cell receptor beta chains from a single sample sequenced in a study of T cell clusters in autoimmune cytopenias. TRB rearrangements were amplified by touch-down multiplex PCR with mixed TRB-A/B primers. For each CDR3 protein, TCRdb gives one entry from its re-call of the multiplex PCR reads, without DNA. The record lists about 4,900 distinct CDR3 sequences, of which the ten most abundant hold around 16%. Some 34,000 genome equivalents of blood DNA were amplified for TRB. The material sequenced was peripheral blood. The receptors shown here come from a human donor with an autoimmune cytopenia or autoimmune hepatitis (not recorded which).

CDR3 sequence: CASSQERTAQETQYF. The chain employs TRBV5-1 and TRBJ2-5; lacking DNA, the TRBD1 call made by TCRdb goes unchecked. Germline assignment: CDR1 SGHRS and CDR2 YFSETQ. CDR3 length equals 15 residues.

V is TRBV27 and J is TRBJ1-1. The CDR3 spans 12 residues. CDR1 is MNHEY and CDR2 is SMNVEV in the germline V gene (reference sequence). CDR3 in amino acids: CASSLLGGEAFF.

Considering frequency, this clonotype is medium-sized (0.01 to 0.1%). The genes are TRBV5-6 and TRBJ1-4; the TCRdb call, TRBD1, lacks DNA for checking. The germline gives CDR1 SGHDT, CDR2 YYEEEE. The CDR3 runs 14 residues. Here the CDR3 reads CASSRQGPNEKLFF.

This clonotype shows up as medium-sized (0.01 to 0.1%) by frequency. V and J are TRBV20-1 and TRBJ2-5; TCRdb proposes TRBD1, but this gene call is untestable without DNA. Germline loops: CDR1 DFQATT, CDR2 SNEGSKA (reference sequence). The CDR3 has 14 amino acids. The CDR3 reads CSGVAGAIQETQYF.

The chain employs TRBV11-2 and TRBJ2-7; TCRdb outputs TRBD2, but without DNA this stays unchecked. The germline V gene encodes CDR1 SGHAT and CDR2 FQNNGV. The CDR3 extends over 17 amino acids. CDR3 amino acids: CASSWGMGWDSSYEQYF.

CDR3 region: CASSLKPWEQFF. This chain joins TRBV11-3 and TRBJ2-1. Germline V CDR1 and CDR2: SGHNT, YENEEA. CDR3 length equals 12 residues. Based on the CDR3 plus reference TRBV11-3 and TRBJ2-1, the full variable domain is EAGVVQSPRYKIIEKKQPVAFWCNPISGHNTLYWYLQNLGQGPELLIRYENEEAVDDSQLPKDRFSAERLKGVDSTLKIQPAELGDSAVYLCASSLKPWEQFFGPGTRLTVL.

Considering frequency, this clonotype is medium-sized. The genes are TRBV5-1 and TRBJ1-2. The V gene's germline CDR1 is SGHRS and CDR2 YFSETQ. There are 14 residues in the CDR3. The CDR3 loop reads CASSLAVGNYGYTF.

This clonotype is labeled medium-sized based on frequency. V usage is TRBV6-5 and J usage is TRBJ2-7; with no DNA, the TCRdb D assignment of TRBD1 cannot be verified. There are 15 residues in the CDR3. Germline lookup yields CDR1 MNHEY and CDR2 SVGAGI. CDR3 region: CASSQPDRAAYEQYF.